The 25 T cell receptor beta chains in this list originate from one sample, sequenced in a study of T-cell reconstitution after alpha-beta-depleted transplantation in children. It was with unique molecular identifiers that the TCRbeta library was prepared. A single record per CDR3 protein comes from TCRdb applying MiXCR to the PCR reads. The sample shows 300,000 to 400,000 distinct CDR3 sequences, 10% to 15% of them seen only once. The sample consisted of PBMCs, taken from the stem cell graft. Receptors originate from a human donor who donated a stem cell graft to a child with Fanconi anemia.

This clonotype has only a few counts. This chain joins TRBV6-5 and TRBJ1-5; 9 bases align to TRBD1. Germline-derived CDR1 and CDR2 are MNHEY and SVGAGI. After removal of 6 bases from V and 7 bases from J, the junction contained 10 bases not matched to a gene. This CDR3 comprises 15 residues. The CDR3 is CASSLRGTGRQPQHF. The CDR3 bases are TGTGCCAGCAGCCTTCGGGGGACAGGGAGGCAGCCCCAGCATTTT.

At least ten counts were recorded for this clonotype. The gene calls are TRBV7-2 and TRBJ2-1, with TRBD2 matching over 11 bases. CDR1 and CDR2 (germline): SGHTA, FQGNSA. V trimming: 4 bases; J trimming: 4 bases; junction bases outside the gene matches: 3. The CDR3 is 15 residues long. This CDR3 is CASSSTSGAYNEQFF. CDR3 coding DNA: TGTGCCAGCAGCTCGACTAGCGGGGCTTACAATGAGCAGTTCTTC. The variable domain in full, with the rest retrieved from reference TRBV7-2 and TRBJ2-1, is GAGVSQSPSNKVTEKGKDVELRCDPISGHTALYWYRQSLGQGLEFLIYFQGNSAPDKSGLPSDRFSAERTGGSVSTLTIQRTQQEDSAVYLCASSSTSGAYNEQFFGPGTRLTVL.

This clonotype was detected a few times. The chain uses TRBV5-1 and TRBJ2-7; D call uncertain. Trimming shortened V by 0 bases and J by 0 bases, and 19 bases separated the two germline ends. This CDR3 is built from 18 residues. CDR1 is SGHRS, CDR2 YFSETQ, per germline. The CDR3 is CASSLEAHSPGSSYEQYF. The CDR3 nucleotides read TGCGCCAGCAGCTTGGAAGCGCACAGTCCGGGTTCCTCCTACGAGCAGTACTTC.

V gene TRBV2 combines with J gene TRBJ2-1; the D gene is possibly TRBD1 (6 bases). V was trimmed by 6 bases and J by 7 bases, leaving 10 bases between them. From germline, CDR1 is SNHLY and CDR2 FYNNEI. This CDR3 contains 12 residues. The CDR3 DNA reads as TGTGCCAGCAGAGGACAGCGAAATGAGCAGTTCTTC. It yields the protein CASRGQRNEQFF.

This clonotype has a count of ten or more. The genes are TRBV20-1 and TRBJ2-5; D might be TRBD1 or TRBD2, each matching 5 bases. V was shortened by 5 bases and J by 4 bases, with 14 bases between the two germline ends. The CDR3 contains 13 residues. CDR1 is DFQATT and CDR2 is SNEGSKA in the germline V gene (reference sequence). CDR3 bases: TGCAGTGCTCCCCCCGGGGCGGCAGAGACCCAGTACTTC. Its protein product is CSAPPGAAETQYF.

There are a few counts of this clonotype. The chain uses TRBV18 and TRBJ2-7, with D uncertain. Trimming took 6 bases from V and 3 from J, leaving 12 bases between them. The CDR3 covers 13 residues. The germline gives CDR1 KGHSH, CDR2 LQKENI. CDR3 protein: CASSPNTHYEQYF. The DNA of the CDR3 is TGTGCCAGCTCCCCTAACACCCACTACGAGCAGTACTTC.

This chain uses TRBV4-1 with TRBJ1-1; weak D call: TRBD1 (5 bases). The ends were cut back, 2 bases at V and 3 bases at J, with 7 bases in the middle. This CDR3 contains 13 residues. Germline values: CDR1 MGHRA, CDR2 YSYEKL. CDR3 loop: CASSQPGHTEAFF. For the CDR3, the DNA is TGCGCCAGCAGCCAACCAGGGCACACTGAAGCTTTCTTT.

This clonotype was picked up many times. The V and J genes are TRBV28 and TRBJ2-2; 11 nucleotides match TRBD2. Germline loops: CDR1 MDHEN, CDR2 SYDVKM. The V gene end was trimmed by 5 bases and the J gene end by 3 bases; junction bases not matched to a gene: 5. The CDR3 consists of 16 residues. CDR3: CASSHGTSGDTGELFF. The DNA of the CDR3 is TGTGCCAGCAGTCACGGGACTAGCGGCGACACCGGGGAGCTGTTTTTT.

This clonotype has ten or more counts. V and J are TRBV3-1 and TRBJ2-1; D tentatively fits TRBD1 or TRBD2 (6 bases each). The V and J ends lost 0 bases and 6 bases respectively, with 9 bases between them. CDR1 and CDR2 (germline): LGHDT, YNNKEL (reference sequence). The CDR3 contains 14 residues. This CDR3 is CASSQEGGLNEQFF. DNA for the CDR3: TGTGCCAGCAGCCAAGAAGGGGGACTCAATGAGCAGTTCTTC.

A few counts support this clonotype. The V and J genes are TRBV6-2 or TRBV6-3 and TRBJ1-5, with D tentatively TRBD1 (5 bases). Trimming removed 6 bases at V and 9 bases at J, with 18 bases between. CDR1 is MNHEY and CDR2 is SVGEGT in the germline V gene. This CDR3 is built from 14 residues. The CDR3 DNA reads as TGTGCCAGCAGCCCCGGAGGGTTCGGGGGGCCCCAGCATTTT. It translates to CASSPGGFGGPQHF.

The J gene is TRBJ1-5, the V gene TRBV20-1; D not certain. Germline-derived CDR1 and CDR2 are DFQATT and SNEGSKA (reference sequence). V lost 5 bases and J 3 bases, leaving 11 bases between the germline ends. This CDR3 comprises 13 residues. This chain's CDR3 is CSAVWGVNQPQHF. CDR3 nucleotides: TGCAGTGCTGTGTGGGGTGTCAATCAGCCCCAGCATTTT.

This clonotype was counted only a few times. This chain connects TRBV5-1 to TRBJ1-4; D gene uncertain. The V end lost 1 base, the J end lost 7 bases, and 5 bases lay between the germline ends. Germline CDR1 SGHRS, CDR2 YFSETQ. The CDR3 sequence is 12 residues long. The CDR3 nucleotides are TGCGCCAGCAGCTTGTTCGGTGAAAAACTGTTTTTT. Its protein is CASSLFGEKLFF.

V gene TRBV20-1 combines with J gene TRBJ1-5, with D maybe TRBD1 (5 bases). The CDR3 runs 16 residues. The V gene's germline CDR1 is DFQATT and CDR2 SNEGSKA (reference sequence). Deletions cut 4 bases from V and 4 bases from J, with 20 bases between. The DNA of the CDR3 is TGCAGTGCTATCCAGAGACAGCTCGGGGTAAATCAGCCCCAGCATTTT. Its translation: CSAIQRQLGVNQPQHF.

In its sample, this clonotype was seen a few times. DNA for the CDR3: TGTGCCAGCAGTTTGGTGCTAGCGGGGGCTAGCTCCTACGAGCAGTACGTC. Translation gives CASSLVLAGASSYEQYV. V is TRBV27 and J is TRBJ2-7; 10 nucleotides match TRBD2. The length of the CDR3 is 17 residues. Germline assignment: CDR1 MNHEY and CDR2 SMNVEV (reference sequence). Trimming took 3 bases from V and 0 from J; bases not matched to a gene: 8.

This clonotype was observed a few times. The CDR3 DNA follows: TGTGCCAGCAGGTCGGGACTAATCTCCTACAATGAGCAGTTCTTC. Amino acid sequence: CASRSGLISYNEQFF. The V call is TRBV5-5, the J call TRBJ2-1, with TRBD2 matching over 7 bases. After removal of 5 bases from V and 0 bases from J, the junction contained 5 bases not matched to a gene. The CDR3 sequence is 15 residues long. The germline V gene encodes CDR1 SGHKS and CDR2 YYEKEE (reference sequence).

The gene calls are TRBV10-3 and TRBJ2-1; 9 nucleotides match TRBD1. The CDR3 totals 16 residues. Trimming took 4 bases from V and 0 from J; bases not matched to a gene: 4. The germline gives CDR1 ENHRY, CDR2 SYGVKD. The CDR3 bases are TGTGCCATCAGTGGCGACAGGGGGATCTCCTACAATGAGCAGTTCTTC. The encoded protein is CAISGDRGISYNEQFF.

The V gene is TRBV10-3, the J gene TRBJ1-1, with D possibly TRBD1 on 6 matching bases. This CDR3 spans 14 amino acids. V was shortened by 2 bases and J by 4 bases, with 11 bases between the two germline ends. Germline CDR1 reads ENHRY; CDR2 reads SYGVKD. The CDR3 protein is CAISEQGIGTEAFF. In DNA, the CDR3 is TGTGCCATCAGTGAGCAGGGGATCGGCACTGAAGCTTTCTTT.

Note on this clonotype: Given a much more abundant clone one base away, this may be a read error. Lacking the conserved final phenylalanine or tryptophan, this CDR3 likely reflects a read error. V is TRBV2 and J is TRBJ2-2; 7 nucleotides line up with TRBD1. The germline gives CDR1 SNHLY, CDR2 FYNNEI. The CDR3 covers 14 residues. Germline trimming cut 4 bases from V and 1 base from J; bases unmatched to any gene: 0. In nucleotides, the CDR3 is TGTGCCAGCAGTGGACAGGGGAACACCGGGGAGCTGTTTTCT. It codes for CASSGQGNTGELFS.

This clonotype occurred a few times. CDR3 residues: CASKLLRRGNTDTQYF. CDR3 nucleotides: TGTGCCAGCAAGCTTCTCCGAAGGGGGAACACAGATACGCAGTATTTT. The chain employs TRBV27 and TRBJ2-3; weak D call: TRBD1 (6 bases). The CDR3 spans 16 residues. The V end was cut by 7 bases, the J end by 2 bases, with 19 bases between. CDR1 and CDR2 (germline): MNHEY, SMNVEV (reference sequence).

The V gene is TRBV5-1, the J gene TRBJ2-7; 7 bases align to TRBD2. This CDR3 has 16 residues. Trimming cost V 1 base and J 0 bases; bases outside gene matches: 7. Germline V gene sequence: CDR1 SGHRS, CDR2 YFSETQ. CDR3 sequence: CASSLSAGSSSYEQYF. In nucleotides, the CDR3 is TGCGCCAGCAGCTTGTCAGCGGGGTCCAGCTCCTACGAGCAGTACTTC.

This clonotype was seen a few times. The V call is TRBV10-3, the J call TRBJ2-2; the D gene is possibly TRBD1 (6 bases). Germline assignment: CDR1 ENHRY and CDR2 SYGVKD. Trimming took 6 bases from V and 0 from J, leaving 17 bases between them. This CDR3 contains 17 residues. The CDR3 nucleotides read TGTGCCATCAGCGATCCCACAGGGCGATCGAACACCGGGGAGCTGTTTTTT. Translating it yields CAISDPTGRSNTGELFF.

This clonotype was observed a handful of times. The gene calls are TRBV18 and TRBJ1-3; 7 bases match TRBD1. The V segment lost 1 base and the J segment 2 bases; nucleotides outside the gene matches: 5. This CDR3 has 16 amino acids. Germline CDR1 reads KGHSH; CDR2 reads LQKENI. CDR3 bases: TGTGCCAGCTCACCACTTCTGACAGGGACTGGAAACACCATATATTTT. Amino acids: CASSPLLTGTGNTIYF.

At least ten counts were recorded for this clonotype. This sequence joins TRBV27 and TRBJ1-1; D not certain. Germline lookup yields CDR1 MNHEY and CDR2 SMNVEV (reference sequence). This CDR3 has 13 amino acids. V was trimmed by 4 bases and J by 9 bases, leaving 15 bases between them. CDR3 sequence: CASSSTGRLKAFF. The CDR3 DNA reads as TGTGCCAGCAGTTCCACCGGACGGTTAAAAGCTTTCTTT.

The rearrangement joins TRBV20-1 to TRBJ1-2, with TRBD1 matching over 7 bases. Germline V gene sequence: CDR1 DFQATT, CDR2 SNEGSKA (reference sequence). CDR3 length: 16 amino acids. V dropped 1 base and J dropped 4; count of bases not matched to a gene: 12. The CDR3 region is CSARAPPPQGIYGYTF. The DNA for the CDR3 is TGCAGTGCTAGAGCCCCTCCCCCACAGGGGATCTATGGCTACACCTTC.

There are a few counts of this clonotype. The CDR3 loop is CASSPIRTGANVLTF. The CDR3, as DNA: TGTGCCAGCTCACCAATAAGGACTGGGGCCAACGTCCTGACTTTC. The chain recombines TRBV18 with TRBJ2-6; D remains ambiguous. CDR1 is KGHSH and CDR2 is LQKENI in the germline V gene. Trimming took off 2 bases at V and 2 bases at J, with 7 bases between the two ends. CDR3 length equals 15 residues.